A selection of T cell receptor beta chains follows, all from one sample in a study of T cell responses to AZD1222 COVID-19 vaccine. Sequencing used immunoSEQ multiplex PCR; TCRdb keeps in-frame clones, though not all of them. In the table there are roughly 92,000 clones, roughly nine tenths of which are singletons. The specimen comprised peripheral blood, sampled 28 days after the second AZD1222 dose. The receptors here all came from an adult who received the AZD1222 COVID-19 vaccine. Each CDR3 is given with its conserved first and last residue. The D gene is left open where the match is weak. Size tells how often a clone was seen (once, few, many) or the class of an expanded clone, and some rows leave it out.

v_call	d_call	j_call	clone_size	cdr3_aa	cdr3_nt
TRBV7-9	NA	TRBJ2-3	NA	CASSPPAGTRTDTQYF	TGTGCCAGCAGCCCGCCGGCCGGGACTCGCACAGATACGCAGTATTTT
TRBV18	TRBD2	TRBJ2-1	NA	CASSPSAGGLANEQFF	TGTGCCAGCTCACCATCGGCGGGGGGGCTCGCCAATGAGCAGTTCTTC
TRBV11-2	NA	TRBJ2-7	few	CASSLEVSSYEQYF	TGTGCCAGCAGCTTAGAGGTCAGCTCCTACGAGCAGTACTTC
TRBV10-3	NA	TRBJ1-2	NA	CAISEQQGFGGYTF	TGTGCCATCAGTGAGCAACAGGGTTTCGGTGGCTACACCTTC
TRBV10-3	NA	TRBJ1-2	NA	CAIRTGDRIYGYTF	TGTGCCATCAGAACTGGCGACCGCATCTATGGCTACACCTTC
TRBV7-6	NA	TRBJ2-5	NA	CASSFGTQETQYF	TGTGCCAGCAGCTTCGGGACACAAGAGACCCAGTACTTC
TRBV12-3/TRBV12-4	NA	TRBJ2-2	NA	CASRTGNTGELFF	TGTGCCAGCAGGACAGGGAACACCGGGGAGCTGTTTTTT
TRBV19	NA	TRBJ1-1	NA	CASSISGTLNTEAFF	TGTGCCAGTAGTATATCTGGGACACTCAACACTGAAGCTTTCTTT
TRBV12-3/TRBV12-4	NA	TRBJ1-5	once	CASSPQVHQPQHF	TGTGCCAGCAGTCCCCAGGTTCATCAGCCCCAGCATTTT
TRBV6-6	TRBD1	TRBJ2-1	NA	CASSKGTGAYNEQFF	TGTGCCAGCAGCAAAGGGACAGGGGCGTACAATGAGCAGTTCTTC
TRBV5-4	TRBD2	TRBJ2-7	NA	CASSLGLAGSYEQYF	TGTGCCAGCAGCTTGGGACTAGCGGGCTCCTACGAGCAGTACTTC
TRBV18	TRBD1	TRBJ1-2	NA	CASSPPTGGKKGYTF	TGTGCCAGCTCACCACCGACAGGGGGCAAGAAGGGCTACACCTTC
TRBV19	NA	TRBJ1-2	NA	CASSSGLSYGYTF	TGTGCCAGTAGTAGCGGTCTAAGCTATGGCTACACCTTC
TRBV29-1	NA	TRBJ2-3	NA	CSVSQGLTSTDTQYF	TGCAGCGTGTCACAGGGTTTGACTAGCACAGATACGCAGTATTTT
TRBV2	TRBD1	TRBJ1-4	few	CASSLRQGGEKLFF	TGTGCCAGCAGTCTTAGACAGGGCGGTGAAAAACTGTTTTTT
TRBV5-4	NA	TRBJ1-2	NA	CASSFAGSGYTF	TGTGCCAGCAGCTTTGCGGGGAGTGGCTACACCTTC